Ten or more counts support the clone carrying this TCR beta chain. The sample originates from a study of read filtering for tumor transcriptome and immune sequencing. In the study overall: Revised staging placed roughly eight patients in R-ISS I, over 15 in II, more than five in III.

Every patient had bone marrow sampled while the disease was active. The library was built from about 0.4 ug RNA with molecular barcoded adaptors for alpha/delta and beta/gamma chains. Each CDR3 protein is one row after TCRdb ran MiXCR on the reads. The sample yields approximately 14,000 distinct CDR3 sequences, roughly 22% seen once. Germline loops: CDR1 SGHAT, CDR2 FQNNGV. Trimming left V 5 bases short and J 4 bases short, with 15 bases between. This CDR3 comprises 15 residues. The chain couples TRBV11-2 to TRBJ1-5, with a tentative D call TRBD1 (6 bases). Sequencing input: a population of CD138-negative cells sorted from bone marrow. The clonotype originates from a donor at least 40 years old with multiple myeloma. CDR3 sequence (DNA): TGTGCCAGCAGCCAGGGAGGCAGGGGAAATCAGCCCCAGCATTTT. Its protein product is CASSQGGRGNQPQHF.